The 30 T cell receptor beta chains in this list originate from one sample, sequenced in a study of shared clonotypes between healthy human individuals. TCRdb's table, derived via immunoSEQ multiplex PCR, lists solely in-frame clones and lacks some. There are 700,000 or so clones in the sample; approximately 75% occur only once, and about 1.8% lies in the top ten. What was sequenced was memory CD4+ T cells sorted from blood. Regarding subset: CD45RA-negative fraction. The source of these receptors is a woman aged 25 to 45 in good health.

This chain links TRBV9 with TRBJ2-3; TRBD2 matches at 7 bases. CDR1 SGDLS and CDR2 YYNGEE come from the germline V gene. V gave up 0 bases and J gave up 3 bases; unmatched junction bases: 1. The CDR3 is 14 amino acids. The CDR3 DNA reads as TGTGCCAGCAGCGTAGGGGACTATACAGATACGCAGTATTTT. Its protein product is CASSVGDYTDTQYF.

The chain employs TRBV18 and TRBJ1-4; D is undetermined. The CDR3 has 15 amino acids. Trimming took off 5 bases at V and 0 bases at J, with 10 bases between the two ends. Germline V lookup: CDR1 KGHSH, CDR2 LQKENI. CDR3 amino acids: CASSADQSTNEKLFF. The CDR3 DNA reads TGTGCCAGCTCAGCGGACCAATCAACTAATGAAAAACTGTTTTTT.

This clone was detected a few times. The V and J genes are TRBV5-1 and TRBJ2-7; a possible D gene is TRBD2 (6 bases). V lost 0 bases and J lost 0, with 22 bases in between. CDR3 length: 19 amino acids. CDR1 and CDR2 (germline): SGHRS, YFSETQ. The CDR3 sequence: CASSLALRTTKFPSYEQYF. The CDR3 bases are TGCGCCAGCAGCTTGGCCCTCAGGACTACTAAGTTCCCCTCCTACGAGCAGTACTTC. Variable domain in full (rest from reference TRBV5-1 and TRBJ2-7): KAGVTQTPRYLIKTRGQQVTLSCSPISGHRSVSWYQQTPGQGLQFLFEYFSETQRNKGNFPGRFSGRQFSNSRSEMNVSTLELGDSALYLCASSLALRTTKFPSYEQYFGPGTRLTVT.

This clone showed up just once. The rearrangement links TRBV6-6 to TRBJ1-4; a weak D match, TRBD1 (6 bases). Germline CDR1 is MNHNY and CDR2 is SVGAGI (reference sequence). CDR3 size: 15 residues. Trimming took off 4 bases at V and 6 bases at J, with 15 bases between the two ends. The CDR3 DNA reads TGTGCCAGCAGTTCCGGGGGCGGTAAGGATGAAAAACTGTTTTTT. It is translated as CASSSGGGKDEKLFF.

This clone was detected a few times. The chain employs TRBV6-1 and TRBJ1-5, with a possible D match to TRBD1 (5 bases). This CDR3 is built from 14 residues. With 8 bases removed from V and 5 bases from J, the gap between germline ends came to 16 bases. The germline CDR1 and CDR2 sequences are MNHNS and SASEGT. The CDR3 nucleotides are TGTGCCAGCCAAGGGGCGGCCATCGATCAGCCCCAGCATTTT. Encoded protein: CASQGAAIDQPQHF.

This clone appeared a single time. In the same sample, other DNA sequences code for this CDR3. The chain uses TRBV18 and TRBJ2-3, with 13 bases that match TRBD2. V was pared by 2 bases and J by 6 bases, with 2 bases of the junction left unmatched. Germline values: CDR1 KGHSH, CDR2 LQKENI. The CDR3 consists of 15 residues. The CDR3 nucleotides are TGTGCCAGCTCACCAGGACTAGCGGGAGCGGATACGCAGTATTTT. It encodes CASSPGLAGADTQYF.

This chain connects TRBV28 to TRBJ1-2; 8 bases line up with TRBD1. Germline V lookup: CDR1 MDHEN, CDR2 SYDVKM. The length of the CDR3 is 13 residues. J gave up 4 bases and V 7 bases, and 5 bases lay outside the gene matches. In DNA form, the CDR3 reads TGTGCCAGCATTCAGGACAGGGTCTATGGCTACACCTTC. The encoded protein is CASIQDRVYGYTF.

This clone was detected only once. V and J are TRBV7-2 and TRBJ2-7; 9 bases are shared with TRBD1. CDR3 length equals 13 residues. CDR1 is SGHTA and CDR2 is FQGNSA in the germline V gene. V was clipped by 4 bases and J by 12 bases; unmatched bases: 10. This CDR3 reads CASSSYSGQGWYF. CDR3 bases: TGTGCCAGCAGCTCCTACTCAGGACAGGGGTGGTACTTC.

The chain links TRBV6-5 to TRBJ2-7; 10 bases are shared with TRBD2. V lost 2 bases and J lost 2; bases outside the gene matches: 6. The V gene's germline CDR1 is MNHEY and CDR2 SVGAGI. This CDR3 has 16 residues. CDR3 bases: TGTGCCAGCAGTTACGTTCGGACTAGCGGAGCCTACGAGCAGTACTTC. Its translation is CASSYVRTSGAYEQYF.

Many counts were recorded for this clone. This sequence joins TRBV19 and TRBJ2-7; D tentatively fits TRBD1 or TRBD2 (5 bases each). V was pared by 3 bases and J by 3 bases, with 12 bases between. The V gene's germline CDR1 is LNHDA and CDR2 SQIVND (reference sequence). The CDR3 covers 14 residues. The CDR3 loop reads CASSISQGVYEQYF. CDR3 in DNA: TGTGCCAGTAGTATTTCCCAGGGAGTCTACGAGCAGTACTTC.

This chain uses TRBV2 with TRBJ2-1, with unresolved D. Deletions cut 5 bases from V and 6 bases from J, with 11 bases between. Looked up from germline, CDR1 is SNHLY and CDR2 is FYNNEI. This CDR3 is 13 amino acids long. As DNA, the CDR3 is TGTGCCAGCAGTCCGGATACAGTCAATGAGCAGTTCTTC. Protein: CASSPDTVNEQFF.

The J gene is TRBJ2-7, the V gene TRBV6-5, with D perhaps matching TRBD1 (6 bases). Germline lookup yields CDR1 MNHEY and CDR2 SVGAGI. Trimming shortened V by 5 bases and J by 5 bases, and 10 bases separated the two germline ends. The CDR3 length is 12 residues. The DNA of the CDR3 is TGTGCCAGCAGTATGAACAGGGACGAGCAGTACTTC. Translating gives CASSMNRDEQYF.

The gene calls are TRBV5-1 and TRBJ2-1; D tentatively reads TRBD1 or TRBD2 (8 bases each). The CDR3 length is 19 residues. The germline CDR1 and CDR2 sequences are SGHRS and YFSETQ. V lost 4 bases and J 9 bases, leaving 32 bases between the germline ends. Here the CDR3 DNA reads TGCGCCAGCAGCCCGGTCGGGGGTAGCGGGACAGGACGGCCTTCTGAGCAGTTCTTC. It codes for CASSPVGGSGTGRPSEQFF.

Note on this clone: This is likely an artifact of a read error, given a far larger clone one base away. The CDR3: CASSQEWKQGAIGELFF. DNA of the CDR3: TGTGCCAGCAGCCAAGAGTGGAAACAGGGGGCCATCGGGGAGCTGTTTTTT. The V gene is TRBV4-2, the J gene TRBJ2-2; 9 bases match TRBD1. Per germline, CDR1 LGHNA and CDR2 YNFKEQ. The V gene end was trimmed by 0 bases and the J gene end by 7 bases; junction bases not matched to a gene: 9. This CDR3 has 17 residues.

The CDR3 DNA is TGTGCCAGCAGCTTCGACAGGGCGAGTGGCTACACCTTC. This gives the protein CASSFDRASGYTF. V is TRBV5-4 and J is TRBJ1-2; 7 bases match TRBD1. The CDR3 covers 13 residues. V lost 2 bases, J lost 7 bases, and 5 bases stayed unmatched. Per the germline V gene, CDR1 is SGHNT and CDR2 is YYREEE (reference sequence).

This chain connects TRBV18 to TRBJ2-5; the D gene is possibly TRBD1 (6 bases). V was pared by 2 bases and J by 5 bases, with 9 bases between. The CDR3 totals 13 residues. CDR1 is KGHSH, CDR2 LQKENI, per germline. The CDR3 reads CASSPGGSETQYF. DNA for the CDR3: TGTGCCAGCTCACCAGGGGGCTCGGAGACCCAGTACTTC.

This chain connects TRBV4-2 to TRBJ2-7; perhaps TRBD1 as D (5 bases). The CDR3 loop spans 14 amino acids. Germline lookup yields CDR1 LGHNA and CDR2 YNFKEQ. V gave up 1 base and J gave up 3 bases, with 10 bases separating them. CDR3 bases: TGTGCCAGCAGCCAAGGGCAGGGAAACTACGAGCAGTACTTC. It translates to CASSQGQGNYEQYF.

V usage is TRBV2 and J usage is TRBJ1-1; tentatively, D is TRBD1 (5 bases). The CDR3 loop spans 13 amino acids. Germline V gene lookup returns CDR1 SNHLY and CDR2 FYNNEI. The V end lost 6 bases, the J end lost 3 bases, and 11 bases lay between the germline ends. The CDR3 protein is CASRGMGDTEAFF. CDR3 bases: TGTGCCAGCAGGGGAATGGGGGACACTGAAGCTTTCTTT.

This sequence joins TRBV5-8 and TRBJ1-5; maybe TRBD1 (5 bases). The CDR3 is made up of 15 amino acids. V lost 2 bases and J lost 4, with 13 bases in between. Germline CDR1 SGHTS, CDR2 YDEGEE. This CDR3 is CASSFGTHRNQPQHF. CDR3 bases: TGTGCCAGCAGCTTTGGGACCCACAGGAATCAGCCCCAGCATTTT.

The CDR3 DNA sequence: TGTGCCAGCAGCCTTCCGGGGGTGAACACTGAAGCTTTCTTT. It translates to CASSLPGVNTEAFF. The V and J genes are TRBV14 and TRBJ1-1; the D gene is possibly TRBD1 (5 bases). The germline gives CDR1 SGHDN, CDR2 FVKESK. The CDR3 covers 14 residues. The V and J ends lost 4 bases and 0 bases respectively, with 9 bases between them.

This rearrangement joins TRBV30 to TRBJ2-1; D might be TRBD2 (6 bases). The CDR3 is 14 amino acids. Trimming took 2 bases from V and 0 from J, leaving 8 bases between them. Germline CDR1 and CDR2: GTSNPN and SVGIG (reference sequence). DNA of the CDR3: TGTGCCTGGAGTCTAGCGAGCTCCTACAATGAGCAGTTCTTC. It codes for CAWSLASSYNEQFF. The complete variable domain, with remaining parts taken from reference TRBV30 and TRBJ2-1, reads SQTIHQWPATLVQPVGSPLSLECTVEGTSNPNLYWYRQAAGRGLQLLFYSVGIGQISSEVPQNLSASRPQDRQFILSSKKLLLSDSGFYLCAWSLASSYNEQFFGPGTRLTVL.

The V gene is TRBV28, the J gene TRBJ1-5, with a possible D match to TRBD1 (5 bases). This CDR3 is 14 amino acids long. V lost 0 bases, J lost 5 bases, and 8 bases lay in between. Germline V gene data show CDR1 as MDHEN and CDR2 as SYDVKM. In nucleotides, the CDR3 is TGTGCCAGCAGTTTATGGGGGCGGGATCAGCCCCAGCATTTT. Its translation: CASSLWGRDQPQHF.

This clone was recorded once. J is TRBJ1-1 and V is TRBV10-3, with no clear D. The CDR3 loop spans 15 amino acids. Germline V gene data show CDR1 as ENHRY and CDR2 as SYGVKD. The ends were cut back, 4 bases at V and 2 bases at J, with 14 bases in the middle. CDR3 coding DNA: TGTGCCATCAGTGTCGCCGAGACACCTAACACTGAAGCTTTCTTT. It translates to CAISVAETPNTEAFF.

The rearrangement links TRBV5-1 to TRBJ2-2; 10 bases are a match to TRBD2. Trimming cost V 1 base and J 3 bases; bases outside gene matches: 12. The V gene's germline CDR1 is SGHRS and CDR2 YFSETQ. This CDR3 spans 19 amino acids. CDR3 bases: TGCGCCAGCAGCTTGAGTCCCGCTAGCGGGAGCCGTTACACCGGGGAGCTGTTTTTT. Its translation: CASSLSPASGSRYTGELFF. The full variable domain, with the rest looked up from reference TRBV5-1 and TRBJ2-2, is KAGVTQTPRYLIKTRGQQVTLSCSPISGHRSVSWYQQTPGQGLQFLFEYFSETQRNKGNFPGRFSGRQFSNSRSEMNVSTLELGDSALYLCASSLSPASGSRYTGELFFGEGSRLTVL.

The chain employs TRBV9 and TRBJ2-3, with TRBD2 identical over 7 bases. The CDR3 spans 16 residues. Germline V gives CDR1 SGDLS, CDR2 YYNGEE. Trimming removed 0 bases from V and 0 bases from J; junction bases left unmatched: 4. Written as DNA, the CDR3 is TGTGCCAGCAGCGTAGACCCTAGCGGAAGCACAGATACGCAGTATTTT. It codes for CASSVDPSGSTDTQYF.

On this clone itself: Just one base apart from a much larger clone, this may be a read error. Within the sample, other DNA sequences also encode this same CDR3. This rearrangement joins TRBV2 to TRBJ1-5; no firm D call. V was pared by 6 bases and J by 0 bases, with 3 bases between. The germline CDR1 and CDR2 sequences are SNHLY and FYNNEI. CDR3 size: 12 residues. The CDR3 DNA is TGTGCCAGCAGACTTAGCAATCAGCCCCAGCATTTT. It codes for CASRLSNQPQHF. The variable domain in full, with the rest retrieved from reference TRBV2 and TRBJ1-5, is EPEVTQTPSHQVTQMGQEVILRCVPISNHLYFYWYRQILGQKVEFLVSFYNNEISEKSEIFDDQFSVERPDGSNFTLKIRSTKLEDSAMYFCASRLSNQPQHFGDGTRLSIL.

The rearrangement uses TRBV11-2 and TRBJ2-1; TRBD2 matches 10 bases. The CDR3 totals 14 residues. Germline values: CDR1 SGHAT, CDR2 FQNNGV. The V segment lost 5 bases and the J segment 7 bases; nucleotides outside the gene matches: 5. DNA of the CDR3: TGTGCCAGCAGCAATAGCGGGAGGAGGAATGAGCAGTTCTTC. Its translation is CASSNSGRRNEQFF. Full variable domain (missing parts from reference TRBV11-2 and TRBJ2-1): EAGVAQSPRYKIIEKRQSVAFWCNPISGHATLYWYQQILGQGPKLLIQFQNNGVVDDSQLPKDRFSAERLKGVDSTLKIQPAKLEDSAVYLCASSNSGRRNEQFFGPGTRLTVL.

The J gene is TRBJ1-2, the V gene TRBV19; a possible D gene is TRBD1 (5 bases). V lost 6 bases to trimming and J lost 0 bases, with 17 bases between them. Germline assignment: CDR1 LNHDA and CDR2 SQIVND (reference sequence). The CDR3 totals 16 residues. The CDR3 protein is CASRLRDGRPNYGYTF. CDR3 nucleotides: TGTGCCAGTAGACTCAGGGATGGGCGTCCTAACTATGGCTACACCTTC.

The chain combines TRBV27 with TRBJ2-2, with D possibly matching TRBD1 (6 bases). The CDR3 is 16 amino acids. Germline V gives CDR1 MNHEY, CDR2 SMNVEV (reference sequence). The ends were cut back, 8 bases at V and 4 bases at J, with 20 bases in the middle. CDR3 DNA sequence: TGTGCCAGCTTCCCTGGGGGCAGGGTAATCACCGGGGAGCTGTTTTTT. Amino acids: CASFPGGRVITGELFF.

This chain joins TRBV5-6 and TRBJ2-4; tentative D call: TRBD2 (6 bases). Per the germline V gene, CDR1 is SGHDT and CDR2 is YYEEEE. V lost 4 bases and J 6 bases, leaving 11 bases between the germline ends. The CDR3 sequence is 13 residues long. Written as DNA, the CDR3 is TGTGCCAGCAGCCTGGGCGGGGTAAACATTCAGTACTTC. Translating it yields CASSLGGVNIQYF.